The entry that follows covers one T cell receptor beta chain sequence. This clonotype was detected many times. The clone's antigen remains unknown. No quality values exist for individual bases; no much larger clone is one base distant. The data are from a study of CD8 T cells in ankylosing spondylitis (TCRdb year 2017). With regard to the full study: The study set out to find disease-linked TCR variants by profiling T cell receptor beta repertoires in ankylosing spondylitis patients and healthy donors. The full study cohort was made up of about 25 ankylosing spondylitis patients and about a hundred healthy donors. Peripheral blood samples were taken, and synovial fluid was additionally collected from ankylosing spondylitis patients. Findings and caveats that apply to the study as a whole: Blood from ankylosing spondylitis patients appeared to be characterized by a TCR beta motif made up of several highly homologous amino acid variants. Some motif variants had previously been reported in the synovial fluid and blood of reactive arthritis patients, which suggests shared mechanisms of disease initiation. In peripheral blood, the disease-linked clones were found at relatively low frequencies and had a CD8+ phenotype. The disease-linked clones were reported to be significantly enriched in matched synovial fluid samples from ankylosing spondylitis patients.

TCRdb records Illumina HiSeq 2500 as the sequencer. TCR beta libraries were prepared by quantitative 5'-RACE with molecular barcodes. The paper's data handling went like this. A new computational method based on a probabilistic model of VDJ rearrangement was used to identify disease-linked TCR variants. The public reads were quality trimmed at Q25 with fastp and then assembled into clones with MiXCR by TCRdb, keeping productive beta chains. All rows with the same CDR3 protein become a single entry with the most common DNA and genes. None of the V and J calls come from the authors' own analysis; TCRdb made them. The sample table contains 700,000 to 850,000 distinct CDR3 sequences; only one count was recorded for about 11% of them. The ten largest clonotypes hold about 0.49% of the sample. Ends trimmed: V by 7 bases, J by 7 bases; bases unmatched to a gene: 7. Its CDR3 holds 13 amino acids, cysteine through phenylalanine. The only DNA kept is the CDR3, 39 bases in frame from the first base. Looking up the germline V gene yields CDR1 SNHLY and CDR2 FYNNEI.

Recombination joined TRBV2 with TRBJ1-2, and TRBD1 aligns with 9 junction nucleotides. This sequence originates from a male donor with ankylosing spondylitis. Sequencing input: blood, either unsorted or a sorted T cell fraction (not recorded which). The nucleotides read TGTGCCAGCACTCTAGGGACAGGGCCTGGCTACACCTTC. This encodes CASTLGTGPGYTF.